The subject of this entry is one T cell receptor beta chain. Its matching antigen is unknown. The data derive from a study of yellow fever vaccine responses in identical twins. Study results and limitations: Twins reportedly mounted vaccine T cell responses that seemed partly convergent, partly personalized.

TCRdb re-called the RT-PCR reads through MiXCR, storing one row per CDR3 protein. The data contain 9,800 or so distinct CDR3 sequences, around four fifths of them singletons. Germline assignment: CDR1 SEHNR and CDR2 FQNEAQ (reference sequence). Trimming shortened V by 1 base and J by 0 bases, and 7 bases separated the two germline ends. The CDR3 contains 15 residues. This sequence joins TRBV7-9 and TRBJ2-1; unclear D gene. The sequence was obtained from a woman aged 18-29 years who received the yellow fever vaccine. The sequencing here drew on T cells from blood (PBMCs), unsorted or a sorted subset (not recorded which), taken before or after yellow fever vaccination (not recorded which). CDR3 nucleotide sequence: TGTGCCAGCAGCTTAGTCGATGGCTCCTACAATGAGCAGTTCTTC. Protein sequence: CASSLVDGSYNEQFF.